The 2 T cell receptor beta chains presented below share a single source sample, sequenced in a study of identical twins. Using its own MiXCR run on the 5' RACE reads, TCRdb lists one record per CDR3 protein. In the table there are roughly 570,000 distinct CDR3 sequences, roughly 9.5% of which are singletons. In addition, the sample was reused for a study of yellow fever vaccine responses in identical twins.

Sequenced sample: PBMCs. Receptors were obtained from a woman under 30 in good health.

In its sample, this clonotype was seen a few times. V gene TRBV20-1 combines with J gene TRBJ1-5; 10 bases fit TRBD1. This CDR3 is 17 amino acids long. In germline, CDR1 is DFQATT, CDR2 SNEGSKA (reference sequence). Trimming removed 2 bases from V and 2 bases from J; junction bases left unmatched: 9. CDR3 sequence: CSARRGQGWIGNQPQHF. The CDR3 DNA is TGCAGTGCTAGAAGGGGACAGGGGTGGATAGGCAATCAGCCCCAGCATTTT.

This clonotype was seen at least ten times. The CDR3 coding sequence is TGTGCCAGCAGTGAATATTGGGAGACCCAGTACTTC. This gives the protein CASSEYWETQYF. The chain couples TRBV25-1 to TRBJ2-5; no definite D call. Germline loops: CDR1 MGHDK, CDR2 SYGVNS. The CDR3 loop spans 12 amino acids. V was cut by 0 bases and J by 5 bases, with 4 bases left in between.